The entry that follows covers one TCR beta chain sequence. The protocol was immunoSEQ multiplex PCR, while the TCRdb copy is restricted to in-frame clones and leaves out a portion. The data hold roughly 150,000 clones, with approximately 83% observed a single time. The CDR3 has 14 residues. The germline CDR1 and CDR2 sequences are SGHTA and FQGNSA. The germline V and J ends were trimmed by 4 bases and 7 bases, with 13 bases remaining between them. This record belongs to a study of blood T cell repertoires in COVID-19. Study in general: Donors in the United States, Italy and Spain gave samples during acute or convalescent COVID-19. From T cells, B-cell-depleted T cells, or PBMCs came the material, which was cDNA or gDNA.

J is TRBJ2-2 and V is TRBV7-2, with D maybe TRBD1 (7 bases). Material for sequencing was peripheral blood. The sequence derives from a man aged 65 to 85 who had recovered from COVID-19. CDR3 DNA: TGTGCCAGCAGCTCCAGGGGGACTGACGGGGAGCTGTTTTTT. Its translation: CASSSRGTDGELFF.